This TCR beta chain was identified in a study of siplizumab effects on memory and regulatory T cells. Study-level results: With siplizumab, Treg-derived clones averaged roughly 66% of mappable alloreactive CD4+ clones, versus 26.9% in controls. Proliferating clones, CD4+ or CD8+, lacked an assignable naive or memory phenotype in roughly 80-96% of cases. Siplizumab significantly decreased alloreactive sequences from unstimulated CD4+ memory cells.

Germline V gives CDR1 SGDLS, CDR2 YYNGEE. The CDR3 sequence is 15 residues long. V lost 4 bases to trimming and J lost 4 bases, with 15 bases between them. Comment on this clone: The antigen is not known.

TCR templates numbering some 10^5 were assayed per sample. Produced via immunoSEQ multiplex PCR; TCRdb's table is partial and in-frame only. The table lists 90,000 to 110,000 clones, 93% of them singletons, with about 0.32% in the top ten. This TCR derives from a human donor in good health. Specimen: CD4+ T cells sorted from blood. The chain has TRBV9 and TRBJ1-5, with D tentatively TRBD1 (6 bases). The CDR3 loop is CASSRRGQGNQPQHF. The DNA for the CDR3 is TGTGCCAGCAGCCGCAGAGGGCAGGGGAATCAGCCCCAGCATTTT.